This T cell receptor (beta chain) was sequenced for a study of PD-L1 blockade in urothelial cancer (dated by TCRdb to 2016 to 2017). A note on the overall study: Therapy was started in the mid-2010s for all patients, and atezolizumab 1,200 mg was administered intravenously every 3 weeks. An ECOG performance status of 0 or 1 was recorded for the patients, and 0 to 3 prior chemotherapy regimens had been received by the patients. Pretreatment blood TCR-seq was available for 30 or so patients, at least one posttreatment blood collection was obtained for some 25 patients, and tumor TCR-seq was available for some 25 patients. Durable clinical benefit was defined as a progression-free survival longer than 6 months, and TCR features were additionally tested against progression-free survival and overall survival. The study, an exploratory multi-omic analysis, examined somatic, immune and clinical correlates of response to PD-L1 blockade with atezolizumab in urothelial cancer. About 85% of the roughly 29 patients were males with bladder-origin urothelial cancer, and about 65% of the roughly 30 reported a prior smoking history. Durable clinical benefit was achieved by nine patients and was not achieved by 20 patients. Blood samples were analyzed 3 weeks after the start of treatment (second dose) and 6 weeks after the start of treatment. In the same patients, whole exome sequencing and RNA sequencing of pretreatment tumors were performed in addition to TCR sequencing. Pretreatment tumor samples and matched peripheral blood, collected serially before and after atezolizumab treatment, underwent TCR sequencing. A median of 141,255 T cells and 85,000 or so unique TCRs was obtained from blood samples, and a median clonality of around 0.072 was observed. On the study overall, not on this receptor specifically: Because the sample size was small (n of about 27) and many exploratory analyses were performed, the results are intended to be hypothesis-generating. Improved progression-free and overall survival was found to be associated with pretreatment peripheral blood TCR clonality below the median. Among patients with durable benefit, tumor-associated TCR clones showed greater expansion in peripheral blood 3 weeks after treatment started (n ≈ 22, p = 0.022).

The CDR3, cysteine through phenylalanine, is 17 amino acids long. Here the CDR3 DNA is all that survives: 51 bases in frame from base 1. V and J lose 0 bases and 0 bases, and a span of 11 bases separates them. According to the germline V gene (reference sequence), CDR1 reads LNHDA and CDR2 reads SQIVND. To note about this clone: The antigen it binds to is not known. There are no base qualities to consult, and no much larger clone falls within one base.

A cohort of approximately 31 patients with locally advanced or metastatic urothelial carcinoma, treated at Memorial Sloan Kettering on a trial protocol, was included. Peripheral blood mononuclear cells were collected pretreatment and during treatment, with between 1 and 8 total time points per patient. The Qiagen DNeasy Blood extraction kit was used to purify genomic DNA from total PBMCs and tumor samples. PBMCs were collected pretreatment and during treatment, and were isolated and stored as previously described. Each PCR received spiked-in synthetic TCR analog templates so that absolute template abundance could be estimated from read counts. Using the immunoSEQ assay, TCRbeta CDR3 regions were amplified from genomic DNA with bias-controlled V and J gene primers. Sequencing of rearranged TCRbeta segments was performed at approximately 20X coverage. On the study's bioinformatics: Clustering was used to correct sequencing errors, and CDR3s were annotated against IMGT so that V, D and J genes could be assigned. Out-of-frame and stop-codon sequences were excluded, and only productive TCRbeta rearrangements were used in downstream analyses. Clonality was computed as one minus Shannon entropy normalized by the log of the number of unique productive sequences. Clones differing between time points or between blood and tumor were identified by Fisher's exact test with Benjamini-Hochberg correction at adjusted p below 0.01. TCRdb re-hosts the immuneACCESS table, in-frame sequences only. Its copies lack some clones; in the studies checked, an unresolved V gene accounts for under half of them, and the cause for the rest is not known. The V and J calls and clone size come from that table; D and trimming were worked out from the DNA. Here the sample has about 52,000 clones; 60% to 85% occur a single time. The ten largest clones take up approximately 4% of the sample.

This sequence originates from a man aged 70-80 years with urothelial cancer. Sample: PBMCs, taken around atezolizumab (anti-PD-L1) treatment. Rearrangement joined TRBV19 to TRBJ1-4; matching of 5 bases hints at TRBD1 as the D gene. The sequenced DNA is TGTGCCAGTAGTATAGATAGGACACGCGCAACTAATGAAAAACTGTTTTTT. This is translated as CASSIDRTRATNEKLFF.